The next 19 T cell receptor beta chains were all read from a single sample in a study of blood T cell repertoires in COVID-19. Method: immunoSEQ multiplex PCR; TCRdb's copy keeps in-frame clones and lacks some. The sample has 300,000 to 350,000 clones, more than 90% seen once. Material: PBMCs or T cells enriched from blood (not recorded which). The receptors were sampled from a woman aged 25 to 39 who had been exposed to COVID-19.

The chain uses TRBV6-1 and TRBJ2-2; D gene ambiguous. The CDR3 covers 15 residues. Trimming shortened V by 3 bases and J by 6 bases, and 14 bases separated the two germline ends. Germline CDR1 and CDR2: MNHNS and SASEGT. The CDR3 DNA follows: TGTGCCAGCAGTGAGCAGGCGTTTGTCGCCGGGGAGCTGTTTTTT. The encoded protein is CASSEQAFVAGELFF.

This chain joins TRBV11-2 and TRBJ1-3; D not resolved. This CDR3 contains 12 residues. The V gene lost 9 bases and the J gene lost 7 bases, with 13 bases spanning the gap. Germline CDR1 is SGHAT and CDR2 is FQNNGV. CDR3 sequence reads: CASREGVNTIYF. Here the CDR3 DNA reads TGTGCCAGTAGAGAGGGAGTTAACACCATATATTTT. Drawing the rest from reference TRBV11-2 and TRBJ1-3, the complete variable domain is EAGVAQSPRYKIIEKRQSVAFWCNPISGHATLYWYQQILGQGPKLLIQFQNNGVVDDSQLPKDRFSAERLKGVDSTLKIQPAKLEDSAVYLCASREGVNTIYFGEGSWLTVV.

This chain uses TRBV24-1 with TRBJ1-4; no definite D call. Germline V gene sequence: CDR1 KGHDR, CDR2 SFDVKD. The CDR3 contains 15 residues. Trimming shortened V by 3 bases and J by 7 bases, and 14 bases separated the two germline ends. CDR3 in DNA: TGTGCCACCAGTGATCCGACCGGGGAGGGTGAAAAACTGTTTTTT. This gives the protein CATSDPTGEGEKLFF.

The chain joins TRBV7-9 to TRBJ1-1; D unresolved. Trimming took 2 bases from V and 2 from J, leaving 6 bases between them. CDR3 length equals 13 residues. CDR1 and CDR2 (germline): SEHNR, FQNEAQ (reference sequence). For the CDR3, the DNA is TGTGCCAGCAGCTTATCAGGTAACACTGAAGCTTTCTTT. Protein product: CASSLSGNTEAFF.

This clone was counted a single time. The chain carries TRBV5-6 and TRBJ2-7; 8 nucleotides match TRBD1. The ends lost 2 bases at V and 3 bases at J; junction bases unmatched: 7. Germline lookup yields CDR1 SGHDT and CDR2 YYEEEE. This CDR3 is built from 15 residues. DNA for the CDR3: TGTGCCAGCAGCTTAGGGACAGGACTATACTACGAGCAGTACTTC. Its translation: CASSLGTGLYYEQYF.

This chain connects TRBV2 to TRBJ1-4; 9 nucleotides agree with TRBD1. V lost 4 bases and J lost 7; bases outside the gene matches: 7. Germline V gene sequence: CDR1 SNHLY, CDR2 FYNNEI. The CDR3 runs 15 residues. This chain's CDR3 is CASSVRGTGFEKLFF. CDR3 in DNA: TGTGCCAGCAGTGTCAGGGGGACAGGGTTTGAAAAACTGTTTTTT. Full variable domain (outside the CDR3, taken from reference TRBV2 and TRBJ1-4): EPEVTQTPSHQVTQMGQEVILRCVPISNHLYFYWYRQILGQKVEFLVSFYNNEISEKSEIFDDQFSVERPDGSNFTLKIRSTKLEDSAMYFCASSVRGTGFEKLFFGSGTQLSVL.

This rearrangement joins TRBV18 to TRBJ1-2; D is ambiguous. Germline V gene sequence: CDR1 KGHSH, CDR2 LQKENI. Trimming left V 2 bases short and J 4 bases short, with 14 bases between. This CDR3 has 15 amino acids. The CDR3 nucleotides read TGTGCCAGCTCACCATCGCGGGAAGGGCTCTATGGCTACACCTTC. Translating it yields CASSPSREGLYGYTF.

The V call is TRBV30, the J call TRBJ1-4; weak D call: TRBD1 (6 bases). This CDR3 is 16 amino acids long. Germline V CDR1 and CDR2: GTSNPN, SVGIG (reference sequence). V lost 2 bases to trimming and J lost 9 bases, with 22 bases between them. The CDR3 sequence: CAWSTRTAYLGKKLFF. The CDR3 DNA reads TGTGCCTGGAGTACCCGGACAGCCTACCTTGGAAAAAAACTGTTTTTT.

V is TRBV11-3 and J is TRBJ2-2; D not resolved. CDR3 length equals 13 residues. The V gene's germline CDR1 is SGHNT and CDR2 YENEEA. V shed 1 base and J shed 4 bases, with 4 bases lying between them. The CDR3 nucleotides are TGTGCCAGCAGCTTAGTTCTCACCGGGGAGCTGTTTTTT. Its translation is CASSLVLTGELFF.

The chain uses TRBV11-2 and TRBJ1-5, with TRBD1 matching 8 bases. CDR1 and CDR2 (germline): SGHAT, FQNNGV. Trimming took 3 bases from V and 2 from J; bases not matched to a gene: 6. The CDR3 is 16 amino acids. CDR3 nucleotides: TGTGCCAGCAGCTTGGGCAGGGGGCATGGCAATCAGCCCCAGCATTTT. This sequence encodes CASSLGRGHGNQPQHF.

In nucleotides, the CDR3 is TGCGCCAGCAGCTTGGATCTAGCGGGGGTGTATGGGCAGTTCTTC. Translation gives CASSLDLAGVYGQFF. J is TRBJ2-1 and V is TRBV5-1; TRBD2 aligns across 10 bases. Germline assignment: CDR1 SGHRS and CDR2 YFSETQ. The CDR3 has 15 residues. J lost 12 bases, V lost 0 bases, and 9 bases had no gene match. Supplemented by reference TRBV5-1 and TRBJ2-1, the full variable domain reads KAGVTQTPRYLIKTRGQQVTLSCSPISGHRSVSWYQQTPGQGLQFLFEYFSETQRNKGNFPGRFSGRQFSNSRSEMNVSTLELGDSALYLCASSLDLAGVYGQFFGPGTRLTVL.

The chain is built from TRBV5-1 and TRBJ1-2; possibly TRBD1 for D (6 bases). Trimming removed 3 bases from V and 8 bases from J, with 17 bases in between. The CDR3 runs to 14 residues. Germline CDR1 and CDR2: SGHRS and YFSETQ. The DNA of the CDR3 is TGCGCCAGCAGCTCGGCACAGGGAGTTTCGGGCTACACCTTC. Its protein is CASSSAQGVSGYTF.

Here the CDR3 reads CASSLGTRGYTF. The CDR3 nucleotides read TGTGCCAGCAGTTTAGGGACAAGAGGCTACACCTTC. The J gene is TRBJ1-2, the V gene TRBV12-3 or TRBV12-4; the D gene is possibly TRBD1 (5 bases). Trimming removed 1 base at V and 8 bases at J, with 8 bases between. The CDR3 consists of 12 residues.

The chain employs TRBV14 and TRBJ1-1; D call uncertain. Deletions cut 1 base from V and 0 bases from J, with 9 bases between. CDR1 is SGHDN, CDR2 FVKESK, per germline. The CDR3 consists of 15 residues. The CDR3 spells CASSQVARMNTEAFF. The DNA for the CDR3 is TGTGCCAGCAGCCAAGTGGCGCGGATGAACACTGAAGCTTTCTTT.

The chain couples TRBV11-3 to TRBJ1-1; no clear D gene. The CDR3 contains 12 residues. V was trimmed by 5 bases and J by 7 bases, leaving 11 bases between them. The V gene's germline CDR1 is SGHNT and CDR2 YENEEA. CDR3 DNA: TGTGCCAGCAGCAGCGTACGTGGTGAAGCTTTCTTT. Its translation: CASSSVRGEAFF.

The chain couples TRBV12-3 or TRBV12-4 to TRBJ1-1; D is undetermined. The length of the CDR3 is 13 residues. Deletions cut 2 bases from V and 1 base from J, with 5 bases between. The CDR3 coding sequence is TGTGCCAGCAGTTTAAATAAGAACACTGAAGCTTTCTTT. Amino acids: CASSLNKNTEAFF.

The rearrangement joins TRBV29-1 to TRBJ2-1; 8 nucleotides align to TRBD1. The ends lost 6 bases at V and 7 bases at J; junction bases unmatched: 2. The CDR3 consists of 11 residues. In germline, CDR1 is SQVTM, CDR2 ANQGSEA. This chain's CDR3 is CSVDRVNEQFF. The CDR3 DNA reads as TGCAGCGTGGACAGGGTGAATGAGCAGTTCTTC.

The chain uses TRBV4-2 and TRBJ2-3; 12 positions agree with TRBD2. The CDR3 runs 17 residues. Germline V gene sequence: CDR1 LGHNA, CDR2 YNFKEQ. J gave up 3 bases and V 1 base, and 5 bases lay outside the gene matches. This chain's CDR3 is CASSQVLAGGYTDTQYF. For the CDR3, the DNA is TGTGCCAGCAGCCAAGTTCTAGCGGGGGGGTATACAGATACGCAGTATTTT.

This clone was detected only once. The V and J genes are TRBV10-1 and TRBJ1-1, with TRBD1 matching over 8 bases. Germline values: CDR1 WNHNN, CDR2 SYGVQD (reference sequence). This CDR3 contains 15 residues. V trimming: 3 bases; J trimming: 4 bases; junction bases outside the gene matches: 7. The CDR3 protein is CASSDCQGAGTEAFF. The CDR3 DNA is TGCGCCAGCAGTGATTGTCAGGGGGCGGGCACTGAAGCTTTCTTT.